This T cell receptor beta chain is from a study of identifying expanded T cells in peripheral blood. Findings and caveats of the study: Around 1.2 clones differed between technical replicates, versus roughly 17 and 20 over time. Variance in clone template counts between roughly 2-week samples significantly increased with total template count across all healthy donors.

In germline, CDR1 is LGHNA, CDR2 YSLEER. The CDR3 covers 13 residues. V was cut by 3 bases and J by 4 bases, with 10 bases left in between. No infections or other immune events were documented during collection. Assay: immunoSEQ multiplex PCR; the TCRdb copy retains only in-frame clones and omits some. The sample contains approximately 90,000 clones, around 87% of which appear only once. Of note for this clone: Its antigen is undetermined.

This TCR derives from a person between 18 and 69 years old in good health. The chain combines TRBV4-3 with TRBJ2-7; D is unresolved. The material sequenced was blood. The CDR3 protein is CASSQRPGYEQYF. In nucleotides, the CDR3 is TGCGCCAGCAGCCAGCGCCCGGGTTACGAGCAGTACTTC.